This T cell receptor (beta chain) comes out of a study of cytomegalovirus exposure and HLA in healthy donors. Study-wide results and caveats: Differences between HLA loci emerged in a later analysis of TCR association rates, with DRB1 most and HLA-C fewest.

Looked up from germline, CDR1 is SGHVS and CDR2 is FQNEAQ. J lost 0 bases, V lost 3 bases, and 5 bases had no gene match. The CDR3 length is 17 residues. As to this clone: Its target is not known.

Amplification used 60 Vbeta primers and 13 Jbeta primers. Libraries were prepared by immunoSEQ multiplex PCR; TCRdb keeps only in-frame clonotypes and omits some of them. Of 110,000 to 150,000 clones in the sample, 78% were seen once. Sequenced: PBMCs. The chain employs TRBV7-8 and TRBJ2-1, with 10 bases matching TRBD2. The receptor comes from a male donor in good health and CMV-seronegative. CDR3 DNA sequence: TGTGCCAGCAGCTTCCTAGCGGGAGATACCTCCTACAATGAGCAGTTCTTC. Its protein product is CASSFLAGDTSYNEQFF.